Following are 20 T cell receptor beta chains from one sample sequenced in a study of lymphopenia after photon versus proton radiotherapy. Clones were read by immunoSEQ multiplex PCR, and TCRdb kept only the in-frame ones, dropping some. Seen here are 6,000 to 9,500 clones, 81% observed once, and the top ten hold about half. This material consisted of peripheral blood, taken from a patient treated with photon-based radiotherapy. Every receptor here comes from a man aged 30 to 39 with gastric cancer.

This chain's CDR3 is CASSSGQGLPYGYTF. CDR3 nucleotide sequence: TGCGCCAGCAGCTCGGGACAGGGCTTACCCTATGGCTACACCTTC. The rearrangement uses TRBV5-1 and TRBJ1-2, with 9 positions matching TRBD1. This CDR3 comprises 15 residues. V lost 3 bases and J lost 4; bases outside the gene matches: 7. The germline CDR1 and CDR2 sequences are SGHRS and YFSETQ.

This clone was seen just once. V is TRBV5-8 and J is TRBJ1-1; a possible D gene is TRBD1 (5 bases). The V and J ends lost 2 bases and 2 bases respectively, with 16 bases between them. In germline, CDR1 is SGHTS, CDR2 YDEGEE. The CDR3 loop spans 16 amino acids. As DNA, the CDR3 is TGTGCCAGCAGCTTATCCGGGACTTGGACTAACACTGAAGCTTTCTTT. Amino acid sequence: CASSLSGTWTNTEAFF.

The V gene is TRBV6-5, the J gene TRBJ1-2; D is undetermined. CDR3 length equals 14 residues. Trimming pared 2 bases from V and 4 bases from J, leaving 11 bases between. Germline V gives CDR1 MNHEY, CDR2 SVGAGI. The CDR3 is CASSYGSRGYGYTF. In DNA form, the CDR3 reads TGTGCCAGCAGTTACGGCAGCAGAGGCTATGGCTACACCTTC.

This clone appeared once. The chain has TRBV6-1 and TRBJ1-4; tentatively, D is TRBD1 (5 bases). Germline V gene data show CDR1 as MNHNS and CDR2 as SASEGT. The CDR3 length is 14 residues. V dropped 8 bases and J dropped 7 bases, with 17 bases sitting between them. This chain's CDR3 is CASCRQGVLEKLFF. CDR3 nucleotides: TGTGCCAGCTGCAGGCAAGGGGTCCTTGAAAAACTGTTTTTT.

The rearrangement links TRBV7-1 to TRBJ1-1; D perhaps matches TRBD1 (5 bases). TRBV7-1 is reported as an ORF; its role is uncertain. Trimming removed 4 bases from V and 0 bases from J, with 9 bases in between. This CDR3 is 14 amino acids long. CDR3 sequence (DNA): TGTGCCAGCAGCTTAGTAGGGGTGAACACTGAAGCTTTCTTT. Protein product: CASSLVGVNTEAFF.

The CDR3 loop is CASSPKVRDETQYF. The CDR3 DNA sequence: TGTGCCAGCAGCCCTAAAGTTAGGGATGAGACCCAGTACTTC. The V gene is TRBV9, the J gene TRBJ2-5; D is uncertain. The CDR3 sequence is 14 residues long. Germline CDR1 is SGDLS and CDR2 is YYNGEE. Trimming shortened V by 4 bases and J by 5 bases, and 15 bases separated the two germline ends.

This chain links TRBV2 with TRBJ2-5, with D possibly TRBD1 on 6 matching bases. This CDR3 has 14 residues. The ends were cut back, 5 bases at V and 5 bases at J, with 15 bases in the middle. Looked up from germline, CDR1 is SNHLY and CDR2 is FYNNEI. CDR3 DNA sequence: TGTGCCAGCAGTTATCAACAGGGTGGGGAGACCCAGTACTTC. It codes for CASSYQQGGETQYF.

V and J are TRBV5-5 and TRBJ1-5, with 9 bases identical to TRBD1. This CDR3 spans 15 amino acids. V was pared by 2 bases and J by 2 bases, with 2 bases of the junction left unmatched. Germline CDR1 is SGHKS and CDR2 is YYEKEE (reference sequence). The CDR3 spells CASSLQGAGNQPQHF. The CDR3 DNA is TGTGCCAGCAGCTTACAGGGGGCCGGCAATCAGCCCCAGCATTTT.

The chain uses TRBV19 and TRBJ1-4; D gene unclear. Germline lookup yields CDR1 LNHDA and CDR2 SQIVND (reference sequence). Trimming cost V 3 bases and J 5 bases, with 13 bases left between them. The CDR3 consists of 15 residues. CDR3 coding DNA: TGTGCCAGTAGTATTACGGGGTACCGGAATGAAAAACTGTTTTTT. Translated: CASSITGYRNEKLFF.

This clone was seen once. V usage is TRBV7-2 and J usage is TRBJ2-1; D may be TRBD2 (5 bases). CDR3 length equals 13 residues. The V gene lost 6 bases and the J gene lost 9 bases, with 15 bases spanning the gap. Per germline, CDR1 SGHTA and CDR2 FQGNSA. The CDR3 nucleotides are TGTGCCAGCAGGTCCGGGGTCGGAGGTGAGCAGTTCTTC. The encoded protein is CASRSGVGGEQFF. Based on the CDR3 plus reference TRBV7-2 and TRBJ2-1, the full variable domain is GAGVSQSPSNKVTEKGKDVELRCDPISGHTALYWYRQSLGQGLEFLIYFQGNSAPDKSGLPSDRFSAERTGGSVSTLTIQRTQQEDSAVYLCASRSGVGGEQFFGPGTRLTVL.

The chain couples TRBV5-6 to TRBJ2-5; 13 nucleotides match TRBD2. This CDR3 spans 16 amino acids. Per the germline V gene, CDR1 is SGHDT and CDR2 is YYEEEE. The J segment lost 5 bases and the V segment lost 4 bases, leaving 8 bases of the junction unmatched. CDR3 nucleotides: TGTGCCAGCAGCCAGCTACTAGCGGGGGGGGTGGAGACCCAGTACTTC. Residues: CASSQLLAGGVETQYF.

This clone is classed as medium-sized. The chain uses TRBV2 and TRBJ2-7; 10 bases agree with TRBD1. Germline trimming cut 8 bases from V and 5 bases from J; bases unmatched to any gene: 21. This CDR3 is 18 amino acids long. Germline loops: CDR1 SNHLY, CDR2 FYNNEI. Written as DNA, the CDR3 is TGTGCCAGCGACACTCCCGACAGGGGGCTCTCATTACGCGACGAGCAGTACTTC. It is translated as CASDTPDRGLSLRDEQYF. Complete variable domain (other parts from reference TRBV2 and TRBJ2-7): EPEVTQTPSHQVTQMGQEVILRCVPISNHLYFYWYRQILGQKVEFLVSFYNNEISEKSEIFDDQFSVERPDGSNFTLKIRSTKLEDSAMYFCASDTPDRGLSLRDEQYFGPGTRLTVT.

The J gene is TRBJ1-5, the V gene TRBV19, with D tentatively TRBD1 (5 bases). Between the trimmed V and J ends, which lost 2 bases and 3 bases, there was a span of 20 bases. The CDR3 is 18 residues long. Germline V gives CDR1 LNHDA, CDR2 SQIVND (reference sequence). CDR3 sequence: CASSIFNWGGGNNQPQHF. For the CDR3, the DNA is TGTGCCAGTAGTATATTTAACTGGGGCGGGGGGAACAATCAGCCCCAGCATTTT. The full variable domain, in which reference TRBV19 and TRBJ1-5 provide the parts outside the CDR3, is DGGITQSPKYLFRKEGQNVTLSCEQNLNHDAMYWYRQDPGQGLRLIYYSQIVNDFQKGDIAEGYSVSREKKESFPLTVTSAQKNPTAFYLCASSIFNWGGGNNQPQHFGDGTRLSIL.

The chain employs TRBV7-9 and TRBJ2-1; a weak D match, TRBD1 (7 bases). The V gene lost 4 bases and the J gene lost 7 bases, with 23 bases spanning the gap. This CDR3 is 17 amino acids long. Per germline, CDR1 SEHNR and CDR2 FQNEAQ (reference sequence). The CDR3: CASSYHGGRGWFNEQFF. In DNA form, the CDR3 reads TGTGCCAGCAGCTACCACGGGGGCAGGGGGTGGTTTAATGAGCAGTTCTTC.

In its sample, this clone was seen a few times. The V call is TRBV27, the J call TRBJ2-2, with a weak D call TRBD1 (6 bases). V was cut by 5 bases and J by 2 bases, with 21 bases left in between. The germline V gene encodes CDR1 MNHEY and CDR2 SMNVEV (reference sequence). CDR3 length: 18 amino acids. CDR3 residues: CASSLTYRTVGNTGELFF. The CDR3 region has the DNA TGTGCCAGCAGTCTAACCTATCGGACAGTAGGAAACACCGGGGAGCTGTTTTTT.

This CDR3 reads CASSSRDSPYEQYF. CDR3 in DNA: TGTGCCAGCAGCTCACGGGACAGCCCCTACGAGCAGTACTTC. V and J are TRBV7-9 and TRBJ2-7; 7 bases agree with TRBD1. V lost 4 bases to trimming and J lost 2 bases; unmatched junction nucleotides: 5. This CDR3 region has 14 residues. Germline loops: CDR1 SEHNR, CDR2 FQNEAQ (reference sequence). The entire variable domain, with the rest obtained from reference TRBV7-9 and TRBJ2-7, is as follows: DTGVSQNPRHKITKRGQNVTFRCDPISEHNRLYWYRQTLGQGPEFLTYFQNEAQLEKSRLLSDRFSAERPKGSFSTLEIQRTEQGDSAMYLCASSSRDSPYEQYFGPGTRLTVT.

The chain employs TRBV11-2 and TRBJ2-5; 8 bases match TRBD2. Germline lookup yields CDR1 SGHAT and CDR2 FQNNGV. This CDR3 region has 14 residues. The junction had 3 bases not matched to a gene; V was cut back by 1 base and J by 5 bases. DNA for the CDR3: TGTGCCAGCAGCTTAGGGCTAGCGGGCGAGACCCAGTACTTC. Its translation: CASSLGLAGETQYF.

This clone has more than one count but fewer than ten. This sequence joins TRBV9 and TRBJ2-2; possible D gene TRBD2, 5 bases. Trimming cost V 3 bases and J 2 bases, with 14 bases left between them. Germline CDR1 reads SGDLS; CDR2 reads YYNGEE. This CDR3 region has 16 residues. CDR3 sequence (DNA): TGTGCCAGCAGCGGAAGTGAGGGCCCCAACACCGGGGAGCTGTTTTTT. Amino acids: CASSGSEGPNTGELFF.

CDR3 loop: CASSPTSWDTGELFF. For the CDR3, the DNA is TGTGCCAGCAGCCCGACTAGTTGGGACACCGGGGAGCTGTTTTTT. The chain uses TRBV7-2 and TRBJ2-2; D may be TRBD2 (6 bases). Trimming took 5 bases from V and 3 from J, leaving 13 bases between them. This CDR3 spans 15 amino acids. Germline loops: CDR1 SGHTA, CDR2 FQGNSA.

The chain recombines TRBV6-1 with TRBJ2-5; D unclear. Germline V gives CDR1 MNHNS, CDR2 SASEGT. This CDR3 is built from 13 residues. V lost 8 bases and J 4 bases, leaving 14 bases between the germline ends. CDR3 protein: CASRPVVGETQYF. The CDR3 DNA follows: TGTGCCAGCCGCCCAGTGGTGGGAGAGACCCAGTACTTC.